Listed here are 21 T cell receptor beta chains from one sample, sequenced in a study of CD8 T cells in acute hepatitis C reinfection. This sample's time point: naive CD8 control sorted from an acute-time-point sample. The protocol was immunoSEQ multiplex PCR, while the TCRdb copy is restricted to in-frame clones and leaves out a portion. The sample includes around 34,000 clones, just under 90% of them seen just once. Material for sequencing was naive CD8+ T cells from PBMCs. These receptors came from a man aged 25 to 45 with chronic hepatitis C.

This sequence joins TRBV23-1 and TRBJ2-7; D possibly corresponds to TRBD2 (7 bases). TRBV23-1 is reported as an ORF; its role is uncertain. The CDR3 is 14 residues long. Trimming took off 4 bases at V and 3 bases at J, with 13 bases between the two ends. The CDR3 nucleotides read TGCGCCAGCAGTCGCTTCGGGGGGCTCTACGAGCAGTACTTC. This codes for CASSRFGGLYEQYF.

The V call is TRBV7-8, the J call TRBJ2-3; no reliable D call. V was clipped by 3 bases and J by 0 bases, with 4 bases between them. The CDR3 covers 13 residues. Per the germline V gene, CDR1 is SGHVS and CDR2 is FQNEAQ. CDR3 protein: CASSFESTDTQYF. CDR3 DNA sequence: TGTGCCAGCAGCTTTGAAAGCACAGATACGCAGTATTTT.

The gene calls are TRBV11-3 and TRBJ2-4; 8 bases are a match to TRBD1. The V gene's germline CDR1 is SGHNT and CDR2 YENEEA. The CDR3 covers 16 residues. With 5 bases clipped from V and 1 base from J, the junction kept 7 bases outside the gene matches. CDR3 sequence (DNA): TGTGCCAGCAGCCCCGGGACAGGTTCGGCCAAAAACATTCAGTACTTC. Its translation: CASSPGTGSAKNIQYF.

CDR3 coding DNA: TGTGCCTGGATGGAGGGCAATGAGCAGTTCTTC. It translates to CAWMEGNEQFF. The rearrangement uses TRBV30 and TRBJ2-1, with a weak D call TRBD2 (6 bases). The germline CDR1 and CDR2 sequences are GTSNPN and SVGIG (reference sequence). Trimming removed 4 bases from V and 6 bases from J, with 7 bases in between. CDR3 length: 11 amino acids.

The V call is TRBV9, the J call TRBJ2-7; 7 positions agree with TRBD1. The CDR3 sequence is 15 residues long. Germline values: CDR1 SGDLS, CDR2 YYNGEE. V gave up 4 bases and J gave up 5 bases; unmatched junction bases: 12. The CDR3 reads CASSWAGGDGNEQYF. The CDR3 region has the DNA TGTGCCAGCAGCTGGGCAGGGGGAGACGGCAACGAGCAGTACTTC. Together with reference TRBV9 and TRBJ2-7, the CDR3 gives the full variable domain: DSGVTQTPKHLITATGQRVTLRCSPRSGDLSVYWYQQSLDQGLQFLIQYYNGEERAKGNILERFSAQQFPDLHSELNLSSLELGDSALYFCASSWAGGDGNEQYFGPGTRLTVT.

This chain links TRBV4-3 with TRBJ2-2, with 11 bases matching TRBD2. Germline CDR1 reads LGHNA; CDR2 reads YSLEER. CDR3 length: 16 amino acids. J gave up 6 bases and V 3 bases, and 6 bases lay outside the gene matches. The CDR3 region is CASSQDSGGEAGELFF. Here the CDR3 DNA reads TGCGCCAGCAGCCAGGATAGCGGGGGGGAGGCCGGGGAGCTGTTTTTT.

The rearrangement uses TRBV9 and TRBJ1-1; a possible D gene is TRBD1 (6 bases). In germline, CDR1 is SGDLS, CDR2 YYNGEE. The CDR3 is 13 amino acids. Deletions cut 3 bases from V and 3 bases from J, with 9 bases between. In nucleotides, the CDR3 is TGTGCCAGCAGCGCCGCAGGGGACACTGAAGCTTTCTTT. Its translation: CASSAAGDTEAFF. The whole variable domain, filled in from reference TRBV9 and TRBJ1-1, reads DSGVTQTPKHLITATGQRVTLRCSPRSGDLSVYWYQQSLDQGLQFLIQYYNGEERAKGNILERFSAQQFPDLHSELNLSSLELGDSALYFCASSAAGDTEAFFGQGTRLTVV.

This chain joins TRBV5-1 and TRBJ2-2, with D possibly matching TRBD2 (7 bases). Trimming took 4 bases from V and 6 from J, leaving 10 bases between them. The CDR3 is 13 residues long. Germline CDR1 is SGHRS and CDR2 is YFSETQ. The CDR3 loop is CASSPGGPGELFF. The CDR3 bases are TGCGCCAGCAGCCCCGGGGGGCCCGGGGAGCTGTTTTTT. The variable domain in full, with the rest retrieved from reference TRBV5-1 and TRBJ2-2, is KAGVTQTPRYLIKTRGQQVTLSCSPISGHRSVSWYQQTPGQGLQFLFEYFSETQRNKGNFPGRFSGRQFSNSRSEMNVSTLELGDSALYLCASSPGGPGELFFGEGSRLTVL.

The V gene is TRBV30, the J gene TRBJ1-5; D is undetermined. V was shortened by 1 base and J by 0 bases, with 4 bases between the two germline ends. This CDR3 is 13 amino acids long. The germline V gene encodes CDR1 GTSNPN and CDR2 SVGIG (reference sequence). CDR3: CAWSADSNQPQHF. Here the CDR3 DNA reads TGTGCCTGGAGTGCTGATAGCAATCAGCCCCAGCATTTT.

CDR3: CASSYPKLPEVTEAFF. The DNA for the CDR3 is TGTGCCAGCAGTTACCCCAAACTACCGGAGGTCACTGAAGCTTTCTTT. The gene calls are TRBV6-6 and TRBJ1-1; D not certain. V was shortened by 2 bases and J by 4 bases, with 17 bases between the two germline ends. CDR3 size: 16 residues. Germline V gene lookup returns CDR1 MNHNY and CDR2 SVGAGI (reference sequence).

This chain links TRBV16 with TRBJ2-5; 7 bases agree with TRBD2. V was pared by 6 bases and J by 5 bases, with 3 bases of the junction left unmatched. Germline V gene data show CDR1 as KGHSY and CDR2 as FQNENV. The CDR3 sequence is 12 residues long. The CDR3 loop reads CASSRRGETQYF. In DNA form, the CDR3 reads TGTGCCAGCAGTCGGCGGGGGGAGACCCAGTACTTC.

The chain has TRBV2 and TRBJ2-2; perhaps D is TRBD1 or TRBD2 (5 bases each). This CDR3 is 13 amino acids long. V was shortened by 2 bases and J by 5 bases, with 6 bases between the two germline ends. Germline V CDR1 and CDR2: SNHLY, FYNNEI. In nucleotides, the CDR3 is TGTGCCAGCAGTGAATGGGGGACCGGGGAGCTGTTTTTT. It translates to CASSEWGTGELFF.

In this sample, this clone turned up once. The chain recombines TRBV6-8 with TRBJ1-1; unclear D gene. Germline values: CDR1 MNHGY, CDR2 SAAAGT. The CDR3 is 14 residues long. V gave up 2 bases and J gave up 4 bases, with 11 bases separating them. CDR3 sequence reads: CASSYTGPSTEAFF. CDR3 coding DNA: TGTGCCAGCAGTTACACGGGTCCGAGCACTGAAGCTTTCTTT.

Here the CDR3 reads CASSLRGSGNEQFF. The CDR3 DNA is TGTGCCAGCAGTTTGCGGGGGTCTGGCAATGAGCAGTTCTTC. The chain recombines TRBV27 with TRBJ2-1, with TRBD2 matching 7 bases. Per the germline V gene, CDR1 is MNHEY and CDR2 is SMNVEV (reference sequence). V was clipped by 3 bases and J by 6 bases; unmatched bases: 5. The CDR3 consists of 14 residues.

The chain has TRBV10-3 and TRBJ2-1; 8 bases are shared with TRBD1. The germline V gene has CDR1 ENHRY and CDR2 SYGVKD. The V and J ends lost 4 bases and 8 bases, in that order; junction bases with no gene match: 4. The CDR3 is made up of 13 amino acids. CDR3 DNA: TGTGCCATCAGTGGGGTGACAGGGGATGAGCAGTTCTTC. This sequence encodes CAISGVTGDEQFF.

The CDR3, as DNA: TGTGCCAGCACGGAGCCCTCTGGGGCCAACGTCCTGACTTTC. As protein: CASTEPSGANVLTF. V usage is TRBV6-5 and J usage is TRBJ2-6, with D hard to call. Germline V gives CDR1 MNHEY, CDR2 SVGAGI. The CDR3 is 14 residues long. Trimming cost V 7 bases and J 0 bases, with 7 bases left between them.

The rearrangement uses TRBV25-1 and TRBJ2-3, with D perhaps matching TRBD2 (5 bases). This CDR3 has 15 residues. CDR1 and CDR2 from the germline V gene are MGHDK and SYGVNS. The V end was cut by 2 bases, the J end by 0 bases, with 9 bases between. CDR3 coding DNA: TGTGCCAGCAGTGAAGGACTTTCTAGCACAGATACGCAGTATTTT. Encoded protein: CASSEGLSSTDTQYF. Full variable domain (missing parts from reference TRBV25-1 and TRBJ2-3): EADIYQTPRYLVIGTGKKITLECSQTMGHDKMYWYQQDPGMELHLIHYSYGVNSTEKGDLSSESTVSRIRTEHFPLTLESARPSHTSQYLCASSEGLSSTDTQYFGPGTRLTVL.

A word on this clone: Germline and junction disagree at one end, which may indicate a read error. The chain's CDR3 is CGVEYRQGLGEQFF. For the CDR3, the DNA is TGCGGCGTTGAGTACCGGCAGGGGTTAGGTGAGCAGTTCTTC. The chain uses TRBV29-1 and TRBJ2-1; weak D call: TRBD1 (6 bases). Per germline, CDR1 SQVTM and CDR2 ANQGSEA. The CDR3 runs 14 residues.

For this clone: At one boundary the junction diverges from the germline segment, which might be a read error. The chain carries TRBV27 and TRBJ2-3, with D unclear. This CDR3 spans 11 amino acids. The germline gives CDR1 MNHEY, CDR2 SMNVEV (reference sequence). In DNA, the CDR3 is TGTGCCAGCACTTTAGGGGATACGCAGTATTTT. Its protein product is CASTLGDTQYF.

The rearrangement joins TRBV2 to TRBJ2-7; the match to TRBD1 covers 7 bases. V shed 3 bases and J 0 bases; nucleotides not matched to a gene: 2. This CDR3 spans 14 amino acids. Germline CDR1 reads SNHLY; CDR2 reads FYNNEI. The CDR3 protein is CASSDRDSSYEQYF. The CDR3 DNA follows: TGTGCCAGCAGTGATCGGGACAGCTCCTACGAGCAGTACTTC.

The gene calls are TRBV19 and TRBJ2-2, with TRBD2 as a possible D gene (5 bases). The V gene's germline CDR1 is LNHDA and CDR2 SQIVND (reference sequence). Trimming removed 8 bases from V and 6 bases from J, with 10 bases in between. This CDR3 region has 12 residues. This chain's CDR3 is CASRVGAGELFF. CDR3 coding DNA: TGTGCCAGTCGGGTCGGGGCCGGGGAGCTGTTTTTT.